Below, 2 T cell receptor beta chains from the same sample are listed, as sequenced in a study of cytomegalovirus exposure and HLA in healthy donors. PCR involved 60 Vbeta and 13 Jbeta primers. Only in-frame clones appear in the TCRdb table, and some are missing; sequencing was by immunoSEQ multiplex PCR. The data show fewer than 150,000 clones, with 60% to 80% seen just once and around 2% held by the top ten. The sample taken for sequencing was PBMCs. The receptors come from a young man in good health and CMV-seronegative.

The V call is TRBV27, the J call TRBJ2-2; D perhaps matches TRBD2 (5 bases). The CDR3 has 14 residues. Germline V CDR1 and CDR2: MNHEY, SMNVEV (reference sequence). V lost 2 bases and J 3 bases, leaving 7 bases between the germline ends. The CDR3 nucleotides read TGTGCCAGCAGTTTAGTGGAGGACACCGGGGAGCTGTTTTTT. This gives the protein CASSLVEDTGELFF.

The rearrangement links TRBV27 to TRBJ2-3; 14 bases match TRBD2. CDR1 and CDR2 from the germline V gene are MNHEY and SMNVEV (reference sequence). V lost 5 bases and J lost 6; bases outside the gene matches: 19. The CDR3 covers 20 residues. The CDR3: CASSPRGLAGGWGASDTQYF. The CDR3 bases are TGTGCCAGCAGTCCGCGCGGACTAGCGGGAGGTTGGGGGGCGTCCGATACGCAGTATTTT.